What follows are 18 T cell receptor beta chains derived from one specimen sequenced in a study of T-cell reconstitution after alpha-beta-depleted transplantation in children. Unique molecular identifiers were incorporated during preparation of the TCRbeta library. MiXCR, run by TCRdb on the PCR reads, gives a single entry per CDR3 protein. This sample has more than 550,000 distinct CDR3 sequences, with roughly a tenth found just once. The sequenced sample was PBMCs from the stem cell graft donor, obtained from the stem cell graft. These TCRs come from a human donor who donated a stem cell graft to a child with acute myeloid leukemia.

V gene TRBV7-9 combines with J gene TRBJ2-1; 14 bases map to TRBD2. CDR1 is SEHNR, CDR2 FQNEAQ, per germline (reference sequence). The CDR3 runs to 15 residues. With V trimmed by 6 bases and J by 10 bases, 8 bases remained unmatched. The CDR3 nucleotides are TGTGCCAGCAGTTGGGGGACTAGCGGGAGAAACGAGCAGTTCTTC. Translation gives CASSWGTSGRNEQFF.

This rearrangement joins TRBV28 to TRBJ2-3; TRBD2 is a possible D gene (6 bases). The V end lost 6 bases, the J end lost 4 bases, and 11 bases lay between the germline ends. CDR3 length equals 13 residues. Germline values: CDR1 MDHEN, CDR2 SYDVKM. DNA of the CDR3: TGTGCCAGCAGGAGCGGAGGGGCAGATACGCAGTATTTT. Translation gives CASRSGGADTQYF.

This clonotype was detected only once. The V and J genes are TRBV20-1 and TRBJ1-2; D uncertain. The V and J ends lost 3 bases and 2 bases respectively, with 13 bases between them. Germline CDR1 is DFQATT and CDR2 is SNEGSKA (reference sequence). The CDR3 consists of 14 residues. CDR3 loop: CSARSSDLNYGYTF. The CDR3 coding sequence is TGCAGTGCTAGGTCTTCCGACCTAAACTATGGCTACACCTTC.

The chain combines TRBV20-1 with TRBJ2-5; TRBD2 matches at 11 bases. From germline, CDR1 is DFQATT and CDR2 SNEGSKA (reference sequence). This CDR3 region has 13 residues. V shed 7 bases and J 2 bases; nucleotides not matched to a gene: 3. The CDR3 region is CSETSGTQETQYF. CDR3 coding DNA: TGCAGTGAGACTAGCGGGACTCAAGAGACCCAGTACTTC.

V is TRBV20-1 and J is TRBJ2-5; TRBD1 matches 7 bases. V lost 5 bases and J lost 4; bases outside the gene matches: 7. CDR1 and CDR2 from the germline V gene are DFQATT and SNEGSKA (reference sequence). This CDR3 has 13 amino acids. CDR3 in DNA: TGCAGTGCTCCCACGACAGGGCGAGAGACCCAGTACTTC. Protein product: CSAPTTGRETQYF.

This clonotype was counted many times. This rearrangement joins TRBV20-1 to TRBJ2-5; TRBD1 matches 7 bases. Germline lookup yields CDR1 DFQATT and CDR2 SNEGSKA (reference sequence). The CDR3 spans 14 residues. After removal of 2 bases from V and 5 bases from J, the junction contained 8 bases not matched to a gene. CDR3 loop: CSARREGARETQYF. The CDR3 DNA reads as TGCAGTGCTAGACGAGAGGGGGCTCGGGAGACCCAGTACTTC.

V and J are TRBV29-1 and TRBJ2-5; 9 positions agree with TRBD1. CDR1 and CDR2 (germline): SQVTM, ANQGSEA. The V gene end was trimmed by 5 bases and the J gene end by 4 bases; junction bases not matched to a gene: 8. CDR3 length: 14 residues. CDR3 residues: CSVLPPGQGETQYF. DNA of the CDR3: TGCAGCGTTCTTCCTCCGGGACAGGGAGAGACCCAGTACTTC.

V and J are TRBV21-1 and TRBJ2-7; the D call of TRBD1 is as the table states it, not checked on the DNA. TRBV21-1 has pseudogene status. CDR3 size: 12 residues. The CDR3, as DNA: TGTGCCAGCAAAGGAGAGGCGCTACTGCAGTACTTC. This codes for CASKGEALLQYF.

The chain joins TRBV28 to TRBJ1-2; D is perhaps TRBD1 (6 bases). This CDR3 contains 16 residues. CDR1 MDHEN and CDR2 SYDVKM come from the germline V gene. V lost 2 bases and J 5 bases, leaving 18 bases between the germline ends. This CDR3 is CASSLSDVRGGYGYTF. CDR3 bases: TGTGCCAGCAGTTTAAGTGATGTCAGGGGAGGGTATGGCTACACCTTC.

V usage is TRBV6-4 and J usage is TRBJ2-2; 7 positions agree with TRBD2. Germline V lookup: CDR1 MRHNA, CDR2 SNTAGT. The CDR3 consists of 16 residues. After removal of 6 bases from V and 3 bases from J, the junction contained 10 bases not matched to a gene. CDR3 sequence reads: CASSLTLAVYTGELFF. The CDR3, as DNA: TGTGCCAGCAGCCTAACTCTAGCGGTGTACACCGGGGAGCTGTTTTTT.

In its sample, this clonotype was seen many times. This sequence joins TRBV28 and TRBJ2-7; TRBD2 matches at 9 bases. V lost 4 bases to trimming and J lost 3 bases; unmatched junction nucleotides: 10. The CDR3 has 16 amino acids. CDR1 MDHEN and CDR2 SYDVKM come from the germline V gene. The CDR3 reads CASSSYPSGILYEQYF. The CDR3 nucleotides read TGTGCCAGCAGTTCCTACCCTAGCGGGATTCTCTACGAGCAGTACTTC.

The chain recombines TRBV3-1 with TRBJ2-5; 8 bases align to TRBD2. Germline CDR1 reads LGHDT; CDR2 reads YNNKEL (reference sequence). V was clipped by 4 bases and J by 3 bases; unmatched bases: 7. The CDR3 is 15 amino acids. The CDR3, as DNA: TGTGCCAGCAGCCGCCCCGCAGCGGGGGAAGAGACCCAGTACTTC. It encodes CASSRPAAGEETQYF.

In this sample, this clonotype turned up many times. This rearrangement joins TRBV9 to TRBJ2-1; 9 bases are shared with TRBD2. After removal of 0 bases from V and 4 bases from J, the junction contained 8 bases not matched to a gene. CDR3 size: 17 residues. CDR1 and CDR2 (germline): SGDLS, YYNGEE. CDR3 DNA: TGTGCCAGCAGCGTAGGCCTAGCGGGACCTCTTTACAATGAGCAGTTCTTC. Translated, it gives CASSVGLAGPLYNEQFF.

The chain employs TRBV20-1 and TRBJ2-3; 8 nucleotides align to TRBD2. V gave up 8 bases and J gave up 2 bases; unmatched junction bases: 6. Germline V gives CDR1 DFQATT, CDR2 SNEGSKA (reference sequence). This CDR3 is 13 amino acids long. CDR3 sequence (DNA): TGCAGTCACGGGAGGGGGACCACAGATACGCAGTATTTT. Its translation is CSHGRGTTDTQYF.

This clonotype came up many times. The chain carries TRBV18 and TRBJ1-1; D gene uncertain. V was clipped by 1 base and J by 4 bases, with 7 bases between them. This CDR3 is built from 13 residues. Germline V gene sequence: CDR1 KGHSH, CDR2 LQKENI. The CDR3 protein is CASSPLATTEAFF. The CDR3 DNA follows: TGTGCCAGCTCACCACTTGCTACCACTGAAGCTTTCTTT. The whole variable domain, remainder taken from reference TRBV18 and TRBJ1-1, is NAGVMQNPRHLVRRRGQEARLRCSPMKGHSHVYWYRQLPEEGLKFMVYLQKENIIDESGMPKERFSAEFPKEGPSILRIQQVVRGDSAAYFCASSPLATTEAFFGQGTRLTVV.

Here the CDR3 reads CASSPPGTSGNEQFF. CDR3 nucleotide sequence: TGCGCCAGCAGCCCCCCCGGGACTAGCGGCAATGAGCAGTTCTTC. The rearrangement uses TRBV5-1 and TRBJ2-1, with TRBD2 matching 11 bases. V lost 4 bases and J lost 6; bases outside the gene matches: 6. CDR1 SGHRS and CDR2 YFSETQ come from the germline V gene. This CDR3 is built from 15 residues. Supplemented by reference TRBV5-1 and TRBJ2-1, the full variable domain reads KAGVTQTPRYLIKTRGQQVTLSCSPISGHRSVSWYQQTPGQGLQFLFEYFSETQRNKGNFPGRFSGRQFSNSRSEMNVSTLELGDSALYLCASSPPGTSGNEQFFGPGTRLTVL.

The J gene is TRBJ2-2, the V gene TRBV27; D unclear. Germline CDR1 is MNHEY and CDR2 is SMNVEV (reference sequence). The CDR3 covers 15 residues. V lost 6 bases, J lost 4 bases, and 15 bases lay in between. The CDR3 DNA follows: TGTGCCAGCAGAAGACACGGAGACTCCACCGGGGAGCTGTTTTTT. Translation gives CASRRHGDSTGELFF.

The CDR3 protein is CSVPRPGLATGELFF. CDR3 DNA sequence: TGCAGCGTACCCCGCCCGGGACTAGCGACCGGGGAGCTGTTTTTT. The chain couples TRBV29-1 to TRBJ2-2; 10 nucleotides line up with TRBD2. The CDR3 spans 15 residues. After removal of 6 bases from V and 5 bases from J, the junction contained 9 bases not matched to a gene. Germline V gene data show CDR1 as SQVTM and CDR2 as ANQGSEA.